The present TCR beta chain was sequenced within a study of T cell repertoires in cytomegalovirus infection. CDR3 length: 13 residues. J was trimmed by 8 bases and V by 6 bases; bases with no gene match: 11. The germline gives CDR1 SQVTM, CDR2 ANQGSEA. One entry per CDR3 protein, called by TCRdb with MiXCR from the reads. In the table there are some 300,000 distinct CDR3 sequences, roughly 9.3% of which are singletons. This clonotype has just a few counts. This chain uses TRBV29-1 with TRBJ1-2, with 8 bases that match TRBD1. This sequence originates from a human donor in good health (CMV status not recorded). Some clones in this sample may be carry-over from other donors' samples. The sequencing sample was made of PBMCs. As DNA, the CDR3 is TGCAGCGTCCCGTTGACAGGGGTAGAAGGCTACACCTTC. Protein sequence: CSVPLTGVEGYTF.